The 31 T cell receptor beta chains listed next were all sequenced from one sample in a study of shared clonotypes between healthy human individuals. TCRdb's table, derived via immunoSEQ multiplex PCR, lists solely in-frame clones and lacks some. The repertoire holds some 550,000 clones, with almost 97% as singletons. The sequenced sample was naive CD4+ T cells sorted from blood. Subset meaning: CD45RA+ positively selected. The receptors here all came from a woman under 40 in good health.

The V call is TRBV7-2, the J call TRBJ2-5, with 14 bases matching TRBD2. The trim removed 5 bases at V and 3 bases at J, leaving 5 bases unmatched. This CDR3 spans 16 amino acids. CDR1 and CDR2 (germline): SGHTA, FQGNSA. DNA of the CDR3: TGTGCCAGCAGCCCGCAGGGACTAGCGGGAGAAGAGACCCAGTACTTC. It translates to CASSPQGLAGEETQYF.

V usage is TRBV7-3 and J usage is TRBJ2-3, with 8 bases fitting TRBD2. The CDR3 is 14 amino acids. Looked up from germline, CDR1 is SGHTA and CDR2 is FQGTGA. J gave up 7 bases and V 4 bases, and 7 bases lay outside the gene matches. The CDR3 bases are TGTGCCAGCAGCTCAAGCGGGAGTGCATATACGCAGTATTTT. The encoded protein is CASSSSGSAYTQYF.

This chain links TRBV28 with TRBJ2-7; D unresolved. Trimming took 3 bases from V and 3 from J, leaving 12 bases between them. The CDR3 contains 14 residues. The germline V gene encodes CDR1 MDHEN and CDR2 SYDVKM. This CDR3 reads CASSLPRRHYEQYF. The CDR3 region has the DNA TGTGCCAGCAGTTTGCCTAGAAGGCACTACGAGCAGTACTTC.

The chain combines TRBV7-9 with TRBJ1-1; D is unresolved. The germline V gene encodes CDR1 SEHNR and CDR2 FQNEAQ (reference sequence). Trimming shortened V by 3 bases and J by 1 base, and 9 bases separated the two germline ends. The CDR3 spans 14 residues. In DNA, the CDR3 is TGTGCCAGCAGCTTGGACGGAGAGAACACTGAAGCTTTCTTT. It specifies CASSLDGENTEAFF.

This chain connects TRBV5-5 to TRBJ2-5; 9 bases match TRBD1. This CDR3 region has 15 residues. V lost 3 bases to trimming and J lost 5 bases; unmatched junction nucleotides: 8. Looked up from germline, CDR1 is SGHKS and CDR2 is YYEKEE (reference sequence). This chain's CDR3 is CASSWGQGYLETQYF. CDR3 nucleotide sequence: TGTGCCAGCAGCTGGGGACAGGGATACTTGGAGACCCAGTACTTC.

The chain joins TRBV7-8 to TRBJ2-7; perhaps TRBD2 as D (6 bases). Per the germline V gene, CDR1 is SGHVS and CDR2 is FQNEAQ. This CDR3 is built from 15 residues. V was trimmed by 4 bases and J by 2 bases, leaving 15 bases between them. For the CDR3, the DNA is TGTGCCAGCAGCTCACGGGGGAATAGGGCCTACGAGCAGTACTTC. Encoded protein: CASSSRGNRAYEQYF.

The DNA of the CDR3 is TGTGCCAGCAGCTTAGCGCTCAGGGATGGCTACACCTTC. Residues: CASSLALRDGYTF. This rearrangement joins TRBV7-9 to TRBJ1-2; possible D gene TRBD1, 5 bases. In germline, CDR1 is SEHNR, CDR2 FQNEAQ (reference sequence). The CDR3 has 13 amino acids. V was cut by 0 bases and J by 6 bases, with 8 bases left in between.

The chain carries TRBV4-1 and TRBJ2-7, with TRBD1 matching over 10 bases. Germline V lookup: CDR1 MGHRA, CDR2 YSYEKL. This CDR3 region has 16 residues. V shed 3 bases and J 3 bases; nucleotides not matched to a gene: 8. The CDR3 region has the DNA TGCGCCAGCAGCCAGGTCCTGGGACAGGGGATCTACGAGCAGTACTTC. Translating gives CASSQVLGQGIYEQYF.

This chain uses TRBV28 with TRBJ2-3, with D maybe TRBD2 (6 bases). The CDR3 covers 14 residues. Between the trimmed V and J ends, which lost 2 bases and 6 bases, there was a span of 12 bases. Looked up from germline, CDR1 is MDHEN and CDR2 is SYDVKM. Here the CDR3 reads CASSLAGSVDTQYF. CDR3 nucleotide sequence: TGTGCCAGCAGTTTAGCCGGGAGTGTGGATACGCAGTATTTT.

The chain couples TRBV6-4 to TRBJ2-1; 11 bases are shared with TRBD2. CDR1 is MRHNA, CDR2 SNTAGT, per germline. The CDR3 loop spans 16 amino acids. Trimming cost V 1 base and J 4 bases; bases outside gene matches: 3. In DNA form, the CDR3 reads TGTGCCAGCAGTGACTTAGCGGGAGGGCGGTACAATGAGCAGTTCTTC. Translation: CASSDLAGGRYNEQFF.

The genes are TRBV2 and TRBJ2-7; 7 bases match TRBD2. J was trimmed by 9 bases and V by 6 bases; bases with no gene match: 11. This CDR3 contains 13 residues. Germline-derived CDR1 and CDR2 are SNHLY and FYNNEI. CDR3: CASSLTSGIGQYF. The CDR3 DNA reads TGTGCCAGCAGCTTGACAAGCGGGATCGGGCAGTACTTC.

The chain recombines TRBV10-3 with TRBJ2-1; possible D gene TRBD1, 8 bases. Germline CDR1 is ENHRY and CDR2 is SYGVKD. This CDR3 region has 15 residues. Trimming took off 7 bases at V and 9 bases at J, with 22 bases between the two ends. The CDR3 loop is CAITGGATGEGEQFF. The CDR3 region has the DNA TGTGCCATCACTGGGGGGGCGACAGGGGAGGGTGAGCAGTTCTTC.

This sequence joins TRBV19 and TRBJ2-7; no clear D gene. With 1 base removed from V and 0 bases from J, the gap between germline ends came to 7 bases. Looked up from germline, CDR1 is LNHDA and CDR2 is SQIVND (reference sequence). This CDR3 region has 14 residues. The CDR3 region is CASSIARSSYEQYF. The CDR3 DNA reads TGTGCCAGTAGTATAGCCAGGAGCTCCTACGAGCAGTACTTC.

This clone came up once. The rearrangement links TRBV4-1 to TRBJ2-2; 13 nucleotides agree with TRBD2. The CDR3 is made up of 19 amino acids. The V and J ends lost 2 bases and 1 base, in that order; junction bases with no gene match: 7. The V gene's germline CDR1 is MGHRA and CDR2 YSYEKL. The CDR3 reads CASSQKGRLAGGNTGELFF. CDR3 in DNA: TGCGCCAGCAGCCAAAAAGGACGACTAGCGGGAGGGAACACCGGGGAGCTGTTTTTT.

The V gene is TRBV19, the J gene TRBJ2-2; D might be TRBD2 (6 bases). V dropped 3 bases and J dropped 7 bases, with 30 bases sitting between them. The CDR3 runs to 20 residues. CDR1 is LNHDA and CDR2 is SQIVND in the germline V gene (reference sequence). CDR3 protein: CASSMGVDYFAFVWSGELFF. CDR3 bases: TGTGCCAGTAGTATGGGGGTGGACTATTTTGCTTTCGTTTGGAGCGGGGAGCTGTTTTTT. The whole variable domain, filled in from reference TRBV19 and TRBJ2-2, reads DGGITQSPKYLFRKEGQNVTLSCEQNLNHDAMYWYRQDPGQGLRLIYYSQIVNDFQKGDIAEGYSVSREKKESFPLTVTSAQKNPTAFYLCASSMGVDYFAFVWSGELFFGEGSRLTVL.

V is TRBV6-1 and J is TRBJ2-5, with 9 bases matching TRBD2. The V segment lost 6 bases and the J segment 11 bases; nucleotides outside the gene matches: 13. The V gene's germline CDR1 is MNHNS and CDR2 SASEGT. The CDR3 consists of 14 residues. The CDR3 region has the DNA TGTGCCAGCAGCCCAGGACTAGCGCGGCCTAAGCAGTACTTC. Protein: CASSPGLARPKQYF.

This chain uses TRBV7-2 with TRBJ1-4; D is possibly TRBD1 (5 bases). V was trimmed by 4 bases and J by 8 bases, leaving 17 bases between them. The CDR3 spans 15 residues. Germline loops: CDR1 SGHTA, CDR2 FQGNSA. The DNA of the CDR3 is TGTGCCAGCAGCTCACCCACGGGGGTGGGGGAAAAACTGTTTTTT. Translating it yields CASSSPTGVGEKLFF.

This chain links TRBV18 with TRBJ2-6, with a weak D call TRBD2 (6 bases). V shed 2 bases and J shed 2 bases, with 13 bases lying between them. The germline gives CDR1 KGHSH, CDR2 LQKENI. The CDR3 consists of 17 residues. The CDR3 reads CASSPRRGSAGANVLTF. The CDR3 DNA sequence: TGTGCCAGCTCACCAAGGAGGGGATCTGCTGGGGCCAACGTCCTGACTTTC.

V and J are TRBV7-9 and TRBJ2-5, with no clear D. This CDR3 has 13 amino acids. V lost 5 bases, J lost 1 base, and 8 bases lay in between. Germline-derived CDR1 and CDR2 are SEHNR and FQNEAQ (reference sequence). The CDR3 DNA sequence: TGTGCCAGCAGCCCCGAGGCCCAAGAGACCCAGTACTTC. Its translation is CASSPEAQETQYF.

This clone was seen a single time. The chain uses TRBV29-1 and TRBJ2-1; D possibly matches TRBD1 or TRBD2 (5 bases each). The germline V and J ends were trimmed by 6 bases and 3 bases, with 15 bases remaining between them. The CDR3 extends over 14 amino acids. Germline CDR1 SQVTM, CDR2 ANQGSEA. For the CDR3, the DNA is TGCAGCGTGGGACCAGCTGCGTTCTACAATGAGCAGTTCTTC. This encodes CSVGPAAFYNEQFF.

The V call is TRBV19, the J call TRBJ1-1; a weak D match, TRBD1 (5 bases). The CDR3 has 13 amino acids. Trimming stripped 2 bases from V and 10 bases from J, with 14 bases between. Germline V gives CDR1 LNHDA, CDR2 SQIVND (reference sequence). DNA for the CDR3: TGTGCCAGTAGTATATTCGGGGCAAGTGGAGCTTTCTTT. Encoded protein: CASSIFGASGAFF. Combining the CDR3 with reference TRBV19 and TRBJ1-1 gives the whole variable domain DGGITQSPKYLFRKEGQNVTLSCEQNLNHDAMYWYRQDPGQGLRLIYYSQIVNDFQKGDIAEGYSVSREKKESFPLTVTSAQKNPTAFYLCASSIFGASGAFFGQGTRLTVV.

This chain joins TRBV9 and TRBJ2-1; D is uncertain. The CDR3 runs to 15 residues. The germline V gene encodes CDR1 SGDLS and CDR2 YYNGEE. The V end lost 0 bases, the J end lost 0 bases, and 7 bases lay between the germline ends. In nucleotides, the CDR3 is TGTGCCAGCAGCGTAGAGGCAAGCTCCTACAATGAGCAGTTCTTC. Its protein product is CASSVEASSYNEQFF.

V is TRBV10-1 and J is TRBJ1-3; no reliable D call. V was clipped by 5 bases and J by 0 bases, with 8 bases between them. The germline V gene encodes CDR1 WNHNN and CDR2 SYGVQD (reference sequence). The CDR3 extends over 14 amino acids. The CDR3 sequence: CASSSTFSGNTIYF. The CDR3 DNA follows: TGCGCCAGCAGTTCCACGTTCTCTGGAAACACCATATATTTT.

The chain couples TRBV18 to TRBJ2-1; TRBD1 matches at 9 bases. V was clipped by 5 bases and J by 6 bases; unmatched bases: 5. The length of the CDR3 is 14 residues. The V gene's germline CDR1 is KGHSH and CDR2 LQKENI. As DNA, the CDR3 is TGTGCCAGCTCATCGGACAGGGGAGGCAATGAGCAGTTCTTC. Its translation is CASSSDRGGNEQFF.

The chain has TRBV5-1 and TRBJ2-3; tentatively, D is TRBD1 (5 bases). The CDR3 has 14 residues. V was trimmed by 6 bases and J by 0 bases, leaving 11 bases between them. Germline V gene sequence: CDR1 SGHRS, CDR2 YFSETQ. The CDR3 spells CASIPDKSTDTQYF. The CDR3 DNA follows: TGCGCCAGCATCCCGGACAAAAGCACAGATACGCAGTATTTT.

The V call is TRBV9, the J call TRBJ2-7; D is undetermined. CDR1 SGDLS and CDR2 YYNGEE come from the germline V gene. Between the trimmed V and J ends, which lost 0 bases and 3 bases, there was a span of 10 bases. The CDR3 length is 14 residues. DNA of the CDR3: TGTGCCAGCAGCGTAGCATGGCGGAGCTACGAGCAGTACTTC. Translated, it gives CASSVAWRSYEQYF.

V and J are TRBV2 and TRBJ2-3; 8 bases fit TRBD1. The CDR3 length is 17 residues. Germline-derived CDR1 and CDR2 are SNHLY and FYNNEI. V lost 3 bases to trimming and J lost 2 bases; unmatched junction nucleotides: 10. The CDR3 DNA reads as TGTGCCAGCAGTGAGCAGGGGGCAATATTCTACACAGATACGCAGTATTTT. Its translation: CASSEQGAIFYTDTQYF.

This chain uses TRBV15 with TRBJ1-5; 9 nucleotides match TRBD1. Per germline, CDR1 LNHNV and CDR2 YYDKDF (reference sequence). CDR3 length: 14 amino acids. V was clipped by 0 bases and J by 10 bases; unmatched bases: 4. The CDR3 DNA reads as TGTGCCACCAGCAGAGATCGGGACAGGGTACCCCAGCATTTT. Translation: CATSRDRDRVPQHF.

V gene TRBV19 combines with J gene TRBJ2-7, with a weak D call TRBD1 (6 bases). Trimming shortened V by 5 bases and J by 2 bases, and 16 bases separated the two germline ends. Germline loops: CDR1 LNHDA, CDR2 SQIVND (reference sequence). The CDR3 loop spans 15 amino acids. CDR3: CASSPSAGATYEQYF. CDR3 coding DNA: TGTGCCAGTAGTCCGTCCGCAGGGGCGACCTACGAGCAGTACTTC.

This clone was observed a few times. The rearrangement uses TRBV4-1 and TRBJ1-4; D might be TRBD1 (5 bases). Trimming cost V 4 bases and J 3 bases, with 12 bases left between them. This CDR3 region has 15 residues. Germline CDR1 MGHRA, CDR2 YSYEKL. CDR3 nucleotide sequence: TGCGCCAGCAGCCGTCCGGGGCGGTCTAATGAAAAACTGTTTTTT. Translation: CASSRPGRSNEKLFF.

V gene TRBV7-9 combines with J gene TRBJ1-5, with TRBD1 as a possible D gene (5 bases). CDR3 size: 13 residues. V was trimmed by 5 bases and J by 7 bases, leaving 12 bases between them. Germline V lookup: CDR1 SEHNR, CDR2 FQNEAQ (reference sequence). CDR3: CASSPQGEQPQHF. In DNA form, the CDR3 reads TGTGCCAGCAGCCCCCAGGGTGAGCAGCCCCAGCATTTT.